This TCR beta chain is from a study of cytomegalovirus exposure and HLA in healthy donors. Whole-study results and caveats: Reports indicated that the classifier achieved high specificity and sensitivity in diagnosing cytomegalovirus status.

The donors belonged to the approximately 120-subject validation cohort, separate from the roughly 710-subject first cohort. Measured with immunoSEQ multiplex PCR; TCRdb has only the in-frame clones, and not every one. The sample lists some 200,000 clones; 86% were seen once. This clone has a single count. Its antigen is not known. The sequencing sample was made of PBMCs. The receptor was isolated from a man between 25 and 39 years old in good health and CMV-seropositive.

CDR3 protein: CASSLDGTGGKMAFF. As DNA, the CDR3 is TGTGCCAGCAGCTTGGATGGGACAGGGGGGAAGATGGCTTTCTTT. The V call is TRBV5-8, the J call TRBJ1-1, with 11 nucleotides matching TRBD1. Germline CDR1 SGHTS, CDR2 YDEGEE. The V and J ends lost 0 bases and 11 bases, in that order; junction bases with no gene match: 9. The CDR3 loop spans 15 amino acids.